Presented here are 32 T cell receptor beta chains from one specimen sequenced in a study of blood T cell repertoires in COVID-19. Libraries were prepared by immunoSEQ multiplex PCR; TCRdb keeps only in-frame clonotypes and omits some of them. Of 55,000 to 65,000 clones listed, 70% to 85% are singletons. What was sequenced was peripheral blood. These receptors were taken from a woman aged 55-69 years with acute or convalescent COVID-19.

The chain employs TRBV12-5 and TRBJ1-1; 8 bases align to TRBD1. Unmatched junction bases numbered 0, after V lost 2 bases and J lost 4 bases. The germline gives CDR1 LGHNT, CDR2 FRNRAP. This CDR3 region has 13 residues. The CDR3 DNA reads as TGTGCTAGTGGTTTGACAGGGGGCACTGAAGCTTTCTTT. Translation: CASGLTGGTEAFF.

This clone was counted only a few times. This chain uses TRBV5-1 with TRBJ1-1, with 9 bases lining up with TRBD1. The V and J ends lost 4 bases and 1 base, in that order; junction bases with no gene match: 8. CDR1 is SGHRS and CDR2 is YFSETQ in the germline V gene. This CDR3 comprises 16 residues. CDR3 residues: CASSPGTGFTNTEAFF. For the CDR3, the DNA is TGCGCCAGCAGCCCCGGGACAGGGTTCACGAACACTGAAGCTTTCTTT.

This chain links TRBV20-1 with TRBJ1-2; no clear D gene. The germline V gene encodes CDR1 DFQATT and CDR2 SNEGSKA (reference sequence). CDR3 length equals 11 residues. V was clipped by 0 bases and J by 8 bases, with 7 bases between them. The CDR3, as DNA: TGCAGTGCTAGAGAAAACCGGGGCTACACCTTC. Translation: CSARENRGYTF.

The chain uses TRBV5-4 and TRBJ2-4, with 11 bases that match TRBD2. CDR1 and CDR2 from the germline V gene are SGHNT and YYREEE (reference sequence). The CDR3 loop spans 16 amino acids. The trim removed 0 bases at V and 4 bases at J, leaving 3 bases unmatched. The CDR3 coding sequence is TGTGCCAGCAGCTTGGGTAGCGGGGGGGGAAAAAACATTCAGTACTTC. Translating gives CASSLGSGGGKNIQYF. Full variable domain (missing parts from reference TRBV5-4 and TRBJ2-4): ETGVTQSPTHLIKTRGQQVTLRCSSQSGHNTVSWYQQALGQGPQFIFQYYREEENGRGNFPPRFSGLQFPNYSSELNVNALELDDSALYLCASSLGSGGGKNIQYFGAGTRLSVL.

The V gene is TRBV6-5, the J gene TRBJ1-1; D is possibly TRBD1 (6 bases). Deletions cut 4 bases from V and 11 bases from J, with 17 bases between. Germline assignment: CDR1 MNHEY and CDR2 SVGAGI. The CDR3 is 13 amino acids. The CDR3 loop reads CASSSIGGRRAFF. CDR3 DNA sequence: TGTGCCAGCAGTTCCATAGGGGGAAGGAGGGCTTTCTTT.

J is TRBJ2-1 and V is TRBV6-5, with 7 bases matching TRBD1. With V trimmed by 8 bases and J by 7 bases, 2 bases remained unmatched. Germline V lookup: CDR1 MNHEY, CDR2 SVGAGI. There are 11 residues in the CDR3. CDR3 DNA sequence: TGTGCCAGCGCACAGGGGAATGAGCAGTTCTTC. Translated, it gives CASAQGNEQFF.

This chain joins TRBV5-1 and TRBJ2-5, with D perhaps TRBD1 (6 bases). V was pared by 0 bases and J by 5 bases, with 11 bases between. The CDR3 has 14 amino acids. Germline-derived CDR1 and CDR2 are SGHRS and YFSETQ. The CDR3 reads CASSLGQEMETQYF. CDR3 DNA: TGCGCCAGCAGCTTGGGACAGGAGATGGAGACCCAGTACTTC.

Notes on this clone: Other DNA sequences in this specimen translate into the identical CDR3. The genes are TRBV12-3 or TRBV12-4 and TRBJ2-5; no firm D call. Trimming stripped 3 bases from V and 5 bases from J, with 7 bases between. This CDR3 has 12 amino acids. As DNA, the CDR3 is TGTGCCAGCAGTTTCCCGAGGGAGACCCAGTACTTC. Amino acids: CASSFPRETQYF.

The V call is TRBV5-4, the J call TRBJ1-1; D is perhaps TRBD1 (6 bases). This CDR3 is 14 amino acids long. Trimming removed 4 bases at V and 1 base at J, with 11 bases between. Germline V lookup: CDR1 SGHNT, CDR2 YYREEE (reference sequence). The CDR3 DNA is TGTGCCAGCAGCCCGACAGGACAGAACACTGAAGCTTTCTTT. Protein: CASSPTGQNTEAFF. Full variable domain (remainder filled in from reference TRBV5-4 and TRBJ1-1): ETGVTQSPTHLIKTRGQQVTLRCSSQSGHNTVSWYQQALGQGPQFIFQYYREEENGRGNFPPRFSGLQFPNYSSELNVNALELDDSALYLCASSPTGQNTEAFFGQGTRLTVV.

This rearrangement joins TRBV29-1 to TRBJ1-2, with D possibly being TRBD1 (5 bases). Looked up from germline, CDR1 is SQVTM and CDR2 is ANQGSEA. This CDR3 comprises 13 residues. Trimming took 5 bases from V and 2 from J, leaving 12 bases between them. CDR3 sequence reads: CSVQPGLNYGYTF. In DNA form, the CDR3 reads TGCAGCGTTCAACCGGGACTGAACTATGGCTACACCTTC. Filled out from reference TRBV29-1 and TRBJ1-2, the complete variable domain reads SAVISQKPSRDICQRGTSLTIQCQVDSQVTMMFWYRQQPGQSLTLIATANQGSEATYESGFVIDKFPISRPNLTFSTLTVSNMSPEDSSIYLCSVQPGLNYGYTFGSGTRLTVV.

The chain has TRBV2 and TRBJ1-2; 8 nucleotides line up with TRBD1. CDR1 is SNHLY and CDR2 is FYNNEI in the germline V gene. V shed 8 bases and J 5 bases; nucleotides not matched to a gene: 10. This CDR3 has 14 amino acids. The CDR3 DNA follows: TGTGCCAGCCCAGGGGGCACATCTCCGTATGGCTACACCTTC. Translation: CASPGGTSPYGYTF.

This clone was detected a few times. V gene TRBV5-1 combines with J gene TRBJ1-6; D possibly corresponds to TRBD1 (5 bases). CDR3 length equals 16 residues. Trimming removed 1 base from V and 4 bases from J, with 12 bases in between. CDR1 is SGHRS, CDR2 YFSETQ, per germline. The CDR3 sequence: CASSLSTGVYNSPLHF. DNA for the CDR3: TGCGCCAGCAGCTTGAGTACAGGCGTTTATAATTCACCCCTCCACTTT.

This chain links TRBV28 with TRBJ2-5; the D gene is possibly TRBD2 (5 bases). V shed 3 bases and J shed 2 bases, with 22 bases lying between them. Looked up from germline, CDR1 is MDHEN and CDR2 is SYDVKM. The CDR3 covers 18 residues. The CDR3 here is CASSFPGRGGDLQETQYF. CDR3 DNA sequence: TGTGCCAGCAGTTTCCCGGGCCGGGGTGGGGATTTACAAGAGACCCAGTACTTC.

The V gene is TRBV2, the J gene TRBJ2-3, with D possibly being TRBD2 (5 bases). Germline assignment: CDR1 SNHLY and CDR2 FYNNEI. The CDR3 contains 13 residues. Trimming stripped 8 bases from V and 2 bases from J, with 11 bases between. This CDR3 reads CASGETNTDTQYF. The CDR3 DNA follows: TGTGCCAGCGGGGAGACTAACACAGATACGCAGTATTTT.

V is TRBV4-1 and J is TRBJ1-2; 7 nucleotides line up with TRBD1. Unmatched junction bases numbered 6, after V lost 4 bases and J lost 4 bases. This CDR3 has 14 residues. Germline CDR1 and CDR2: MGHRA and YSYEKL. This chain's CDR3 is CASSPRGVGYGYTF. Written as DNA, the CDR3 is TGCGCCAGCAGCCCCAGGGGGGTTGGCTATGGCTACACCTTC.

The gene calls are TRBV4-1 and TRBJ1-6; D might be TRBD1 (5 bases). Trimming shortened V by 4 bases and J by 7 bases, and 17 bases separated the two germline ends. Germline CDR1 and CDR2: MGHRA and YSYEKL. The CDR3 runs 16 residues. For the CDR3, the DNA is TGCGCCAGCAGCCTCCTTGGCGGGGCGAGGAATTCACCCCTCCACTTT. Residues: CASSLLGGARNSPLHF.

This rearrangement joins TRBV11-2 to TRBJ1-1; D is perhaps TRBD1 (5 bases). The length of the CDR3 is 14 residues. V was pared by 1 base and J by 3 bases, with 9 bases between. Germline V gene lookup returns CDR1 SGHAT and CDR2 FQNNGV. This CDR3 is CASSLVIGDTEAFF. The CDR3 DNA sequence: TGTGCCAGCAGCTTAGTCATAGGGGACACTGAAGCTTTCTTT.

In DNA form, the CDR3 reads TGTGCCACCAGTGATGGAGACAGCTTCTCTGAAAAACTGTTTTTT. Its protein is CATSDGDSFSEKLFF. This chain links TRBV24-1 with TRBJ1-4; D is possibly TRBD1 (5 bases). Trimming pared 3 bases from V and 7 bases from J, leaving 14 bases between. Germline V CDR1 and CDR2: KGHDR, SFDVKD. The CDR3 is made up of 15 amino acids.

This chain links TRBV5-4 with TRBJ2-7, with a tentative D call TRBD2 (6 bases). The CDR3 has 16 amino acids. Germline CDR1 reads SGHNT; CDR2 reads YYREEE (reference sequence). The V gene lost 3 bases and the J gene lost 1 base, with 17 bases spanning the gap. The CDR3 loop is CASSSPQAGISYEQYF. The CDR3 DNA reads TGTGCCAGCAGCTCACCTCAAGCGGGTATATCCTACGAGCAGTACTTC.

The chain employs TRBV15 and TRBJ2-2; 9 bases line up with TRBD1. The CDR3 loop spans 15 amino acids. The ends lost 5 bases at V and 2 bases at J; junction bases unmatched: 3. CDR1 and CDR2 (germline): LNHNV, YYDKDF (reference sequence). The CDR3 is CATSEGQGNTGELFF. For the CDR3, the DNA is TGTGCCACCAGCGAGGGACAGGGAAACACCGGGGAGCTGTTTTTT.

This clone was recorded a few times. The chain has TRBV4-1 and TRBJ1-6; D might be TRBD1 (5 bases). This CDR3 has 15 residues. Germline-derived CDR1 and CDR2 are MGHRA and YSYEKL. V dropped 4 bases and J dropped 4 bases, with 11 bases sitting between them. The CDR3 DNA is TGCGCCAGCAGCCCGGAGGGACGTTATAATTCACCCCTCCACTTT. This translates into CASSPEGRYNSPLHF.

The chain is built from TRBV9 and TRBJ1-4; D unclear. The CDR3 runs 14 residues. Germline CDR1 SGDLS, CDR2 YYNGEE. V was cut by 2 bases and J by 3 bases, with 8 bases left in between. The CDR3 bases are TGTGCCAGCAGCGTCGGAGGCGCTAATGAAAAACTGTTTTTT. Protein: CASSVGGANEKLFF.

The J gene is TRBJ1-1, the V gene TRBV11-2, with TRBD1 as a possible D gene (5 bases). The CDR3 runs 14 residues. V lost 3 bases, J lost 6 bases, and 14 bases lay in between. Germline V gives CDR1 SGHAT, CDR2 FQNNGV. The DNA for the CDR3 is TGTGCCAGCAGCTTTCAGGGCGAAGGCGCTGAAGCTTTCTTT. Protein: CASSFQGEGAEAFF.

The chain recombines TRBV19 with TRBJ2-3, with 7 bases lining up with TRBD1. The CDR3 consists of 14 residues. The germline V gene has CDR1 LNHDA and CDR2 SQIVND (reference sequence). V lost 8 bases, J lost 0 bases, and 5 bases stayed unmatched. CDR3 region: CASARGLSTDTQYF. Here the CDR3 DNA reads TGTGCCAGTGCTAGGGGGCTCAGCACAGATACGCAGTATTTT.

The chain links TRBV27 to TRBJ1-2; D gene unclear. This CDR3 has 14 residues. V lost 0 bases and J lost 6, with 11 bases in between. Germline assignment: CDR1 MNHEY and CDR2 SMNVEV (reference sequence). The CDR3 sequence: CASSLSRGRNGYTF. The CDR3 region has the DNA TGTGCCAGCAGTTTATCGCGGGGAAGGAATGGCTACACCTTC.

The rearrangement joins TRBV6-6 to TRBJ2-7; 8 positions agree with TRBD1. CDR1 MNHNY and CDR2 SVGAGI come from the germline V gene (reference sequence). The CDR3 has 11 amino acids. Germline trimming cut 8 bases from V and 6 bases from J; bases unmatched to any gene: 3. This CDR3 reads CASRTGGEQYF. The DNA for the CDR3 is TGTGCCAGCCGCACAGGGGGCGAGCAGTACTTC.

For this clone: The identical CDR3 is also encoded by other nucleotide sequences in the sample. J is TRBJ2-7 and V is TRBV7-6; D is ambiguous. This CDR3 comprises 13 residues. The germline CDR1 and CDR2 sequences are SGHVS and FNYEAQ. Between the trimmed V and J ends, which lost 0 bases and 3 bases, there was a span of 6 bases. CDR3 amino acids: CASSLAVSYEQYF. The DNA for the CDR3 is TGTGCCAGCAGCTTAGCCGTGAGCTACGAGCAGTACTTC.

The rearrangement links TRBV12-3 or TRBV12-4 to TRBJ2-7; D is uncertain. Trimming pared 5 bases from V and 5 bases from J, leaving 13 bases between. The length of the CDR3 is 13 residues. The CDR3 bases are TGTGCCAGCAGTCCGTCCGGTAGAGACGAGCAGTACTTC. Amino acids: CASSPSGRDEQYF.

The chain employs TRBV10-3 and TRBJ1-1; weak D call: TRBD1 (6 bases). The CDR3 contains 17 residues. V was clipped by 3 bases and J by 4 bases, with 21 bases between them. Germline assignment: CDR1 ENHRY and CDR2 SYGVKD. Written as DNA, the CDR3 is TGTGCCATCAGTGACGAAACCCGCAGGGGTTGGGTCACTGAAGCTTTCTTT. Its translation is CAISDETRRGWVTEAFF.

The V call is TRBV7-2, the J call TRBJ1-1; D gene ambiguous. The CDR3 runs to 18 residues. Trimming pared 4 bases from V and 0 bases from J, leaving 21 bases between. The germline gives CDR1 SGHTA, CDR2 FQGNSA. CDR3 protein: CASSSEIGVPRVNTEAFF. CDR3 DNA sequence: TGTGCCAGCAGCTCTGAGATAGGAGTTCCGAGGGTGAACACTGAAGCTTTCTTT.

The rearrangement joins TRBV14 to TRBJ2-7; the D is unclear. This CDR3 has 13 amino acids. The V gene's germline CDR1 is SGHDN and CDR2 FVKESK. V gave up 5 bases and J gave up 6 bases, with 14 bases separating them. CDR3 in DNA: TGTGCCAGCAGCTATGGCCAGAGGAGCGAGCAGTACTTC. Amino acids: CASSYGQRSEQYF. Full variable domain (remainder filled in from reference TRBV14 and TRBJ2-7): EAGVTQFPSHSVIEKGQTVTLRCDPISGHDNLYWYRRVMGKEIKFLLHFVKESKQDESGMPNNRFLAERTGGTYSTLKVQPAELEDSGVYFCASSYGQRSEQYFGPGTRLTVT.

This chain links TRBV9 with TRBJ2-5, with D maybe TRBD1 (5 bases). Germline loops: CDR1 SGDLS, CDR2 YYNGEE. The CDR3 is 14 residues long. Trimming pared 0 bases from V and 1 base from J, leaving 7 bases between. This chain's CDR3 is CASSVGQSQETQYF. CDR3 coding DNA: TGTGCCAGCAGCGTAGGACAGAGCCAAGAGACCCAGTACTTC.